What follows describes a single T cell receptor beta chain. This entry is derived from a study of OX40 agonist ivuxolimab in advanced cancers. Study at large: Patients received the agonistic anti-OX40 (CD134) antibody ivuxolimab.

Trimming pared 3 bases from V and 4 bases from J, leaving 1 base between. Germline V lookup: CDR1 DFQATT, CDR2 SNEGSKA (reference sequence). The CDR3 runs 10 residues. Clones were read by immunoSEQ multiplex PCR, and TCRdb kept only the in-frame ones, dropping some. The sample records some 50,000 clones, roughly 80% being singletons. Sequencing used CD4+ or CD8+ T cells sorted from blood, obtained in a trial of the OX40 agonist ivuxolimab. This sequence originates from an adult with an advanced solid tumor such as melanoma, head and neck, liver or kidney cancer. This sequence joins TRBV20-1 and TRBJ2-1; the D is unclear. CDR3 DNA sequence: TGCAGTGCTAGGTACAATGAGCAGTTCTTC. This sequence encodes CSARYNEQFF.